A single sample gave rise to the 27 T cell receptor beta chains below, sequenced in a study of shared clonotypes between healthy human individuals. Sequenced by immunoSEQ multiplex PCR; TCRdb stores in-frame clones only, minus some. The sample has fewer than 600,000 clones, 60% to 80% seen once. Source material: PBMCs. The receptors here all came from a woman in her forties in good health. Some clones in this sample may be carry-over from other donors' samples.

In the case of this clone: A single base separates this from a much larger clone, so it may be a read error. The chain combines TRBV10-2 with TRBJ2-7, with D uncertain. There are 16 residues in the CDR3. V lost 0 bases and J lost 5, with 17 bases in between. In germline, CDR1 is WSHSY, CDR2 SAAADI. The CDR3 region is CASSESRWASFHEQYF. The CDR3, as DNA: TGCGCCAGCAGTGAGTCGAGGTGGGCCAGCTTCCACGAGCAGTACTTC.

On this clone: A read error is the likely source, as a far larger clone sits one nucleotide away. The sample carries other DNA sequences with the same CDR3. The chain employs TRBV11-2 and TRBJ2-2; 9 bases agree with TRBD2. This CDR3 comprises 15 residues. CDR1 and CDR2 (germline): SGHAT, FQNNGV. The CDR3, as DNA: TGTGCCAGTAGCTTAACGTCTAGCGGGAAGGGGGAGCTGTTTTTT. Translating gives CASSLTSSGKGELFF. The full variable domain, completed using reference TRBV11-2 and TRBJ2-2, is EAGVAQSPRYKIIEKRQSVAFWCNPISGHATLYWYQQILGQGPKLLIQFQNNGVVDDSQLPKDRFSAERLKGVDSTLKIQPAKLEDSAVYLCASSLTSSGKGELFFGEGSRLTVL.

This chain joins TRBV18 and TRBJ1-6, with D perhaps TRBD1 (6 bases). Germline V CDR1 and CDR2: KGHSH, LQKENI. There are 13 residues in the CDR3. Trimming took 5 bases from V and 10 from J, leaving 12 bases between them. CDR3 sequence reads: CASSAGVGSPLHF. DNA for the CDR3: TGTGCCAGCTCAGCAGGGGTTGGGTCACCCCTCCACTTT. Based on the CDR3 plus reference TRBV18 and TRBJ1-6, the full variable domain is NAGVMQNPRHLVRRRGQEARLRCSPMKGHSHVYWYRQLPEEGLKFMVYLQKENIIDESGMPKERFSAEFPKEGPSILRIQQVVRGDSAAYFCASSAGVGSPLHFGNGTRLTVT.

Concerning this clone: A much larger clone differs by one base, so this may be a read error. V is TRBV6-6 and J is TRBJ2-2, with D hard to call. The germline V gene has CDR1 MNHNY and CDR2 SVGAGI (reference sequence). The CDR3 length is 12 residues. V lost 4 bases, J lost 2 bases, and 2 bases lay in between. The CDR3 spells CASSFNTGELFF. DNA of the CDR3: TGTGCCAGCAGTTTCAACACCGGGGAGCTGTTTTTT.

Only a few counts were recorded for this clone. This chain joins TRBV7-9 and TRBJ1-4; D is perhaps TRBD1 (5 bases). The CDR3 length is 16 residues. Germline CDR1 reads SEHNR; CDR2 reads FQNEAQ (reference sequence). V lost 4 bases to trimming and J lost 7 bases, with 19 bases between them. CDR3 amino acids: CASSSRQGYKGEKLFF. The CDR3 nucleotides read TGTGCCAGCAGCTCCCGGCAGGGTTATAAGGGTGAAAAACTGTTTTTT.

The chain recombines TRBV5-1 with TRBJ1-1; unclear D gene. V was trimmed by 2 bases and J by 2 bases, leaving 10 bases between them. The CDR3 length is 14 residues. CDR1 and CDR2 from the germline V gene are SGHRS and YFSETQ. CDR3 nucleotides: TGCGCCAGCAGCTTTTACACCCTAAACACTGAAGCTTTCTTT. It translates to CASSFYTLNTEAFF.

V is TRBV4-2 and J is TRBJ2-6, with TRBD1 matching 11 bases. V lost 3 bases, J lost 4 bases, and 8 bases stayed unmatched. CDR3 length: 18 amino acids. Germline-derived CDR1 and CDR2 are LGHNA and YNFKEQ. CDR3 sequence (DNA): TGTGCCAGCAGCCAGCCCGGGACAGGGGGGATCGGGGCCAACGTCCTGACTTTC. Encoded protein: CASSQPGTGGIGANVLTF.

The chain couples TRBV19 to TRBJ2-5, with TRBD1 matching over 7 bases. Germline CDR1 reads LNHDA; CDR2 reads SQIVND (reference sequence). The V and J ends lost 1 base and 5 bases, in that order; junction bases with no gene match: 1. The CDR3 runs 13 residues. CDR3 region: CASSIGQGETQYF. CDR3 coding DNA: TGTGCCAGTAGTATAGGACAGGGTGAGACCCAGTACTTC.

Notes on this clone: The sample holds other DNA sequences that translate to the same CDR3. CDR3 in amino acids: CASSLSGIYGYTF. CDR3 coding DNA: TGTGCCAGCAGTTTATCGGGAATTTATGGCTACACCTTC. The gene calls are TRBV27 and TRBJ1-2; D call uncertain. Per the germline V gene, CDR1 is MNHEY and CDR2 is SMNVEV (reference sequence). The CDR3 is 13 amino acids. V shed 0 bases and J shed 5 bases, with 7 bases lying between them.

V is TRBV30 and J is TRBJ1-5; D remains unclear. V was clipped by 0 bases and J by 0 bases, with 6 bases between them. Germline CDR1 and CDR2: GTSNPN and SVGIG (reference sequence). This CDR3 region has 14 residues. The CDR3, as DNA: TGTGCCTGGAGTGTAGATTTTAGCAATCAGCCCCAGCATTTT. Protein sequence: CAWSVDFSNQPQHF.

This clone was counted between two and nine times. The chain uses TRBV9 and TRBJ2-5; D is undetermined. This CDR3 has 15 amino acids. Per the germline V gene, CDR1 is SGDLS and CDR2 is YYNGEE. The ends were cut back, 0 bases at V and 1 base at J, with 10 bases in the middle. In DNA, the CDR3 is TGTGCCAGCAGCGTAGATCCCAGGTCCCAAGAGACCCAGTACTTC. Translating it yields CASSVDPRSQETQYF.

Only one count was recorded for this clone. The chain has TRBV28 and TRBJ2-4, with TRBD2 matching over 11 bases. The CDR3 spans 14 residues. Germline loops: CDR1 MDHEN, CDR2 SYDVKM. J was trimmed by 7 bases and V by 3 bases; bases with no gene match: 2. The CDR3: CASSLSSGRNIQYF. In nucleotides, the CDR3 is TGTGCCAGCAGTTTGTCTAGCGGGAGGAACATTCAGTACTTC.

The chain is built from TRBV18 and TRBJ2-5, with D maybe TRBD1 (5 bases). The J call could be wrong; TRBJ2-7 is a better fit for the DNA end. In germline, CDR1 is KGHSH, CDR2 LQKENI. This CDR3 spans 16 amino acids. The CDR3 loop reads CASSPRVREHSYEQYF. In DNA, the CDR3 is TGTGCCAGCTCACCAAGAGTCAGGGAACATTCCTACGAGCAGTACTTC.

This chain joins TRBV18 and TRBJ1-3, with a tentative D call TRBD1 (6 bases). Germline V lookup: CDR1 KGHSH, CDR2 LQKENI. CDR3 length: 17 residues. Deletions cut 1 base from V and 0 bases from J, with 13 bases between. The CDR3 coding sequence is TGTGCCAGCTCACCACTCCGGGACACGAACTCTGGAAACACCATATATTTT. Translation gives CASSPLRDTNSGNTIYF.

The CDR3 protein is CAWSVAASNQPQHF. CDR3 coding DNA: TGTGCCTGGAGTGTCGCCGCTAGCAATCAGCCCCAGCATTTT. V gene TRBV30 combines with J gene TRBJ1-5; D is undetermined. The CDR3 has 14 amino acids. CDR1 and CDR2 from the germline V gene are GTSNPN and SVGIG (reference sequence). V was clipped by 0 bases and J by 0 bases, with 6 bases between them.

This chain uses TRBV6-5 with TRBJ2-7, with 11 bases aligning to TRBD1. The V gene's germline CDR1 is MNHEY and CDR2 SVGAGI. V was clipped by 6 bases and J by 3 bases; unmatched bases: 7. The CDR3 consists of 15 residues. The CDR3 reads CASRTRTGGFYEQYF. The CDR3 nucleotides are TGTGCCAGCAGAACCAGGACAGGGGGCTTCTACGAGCAGTACTTC.

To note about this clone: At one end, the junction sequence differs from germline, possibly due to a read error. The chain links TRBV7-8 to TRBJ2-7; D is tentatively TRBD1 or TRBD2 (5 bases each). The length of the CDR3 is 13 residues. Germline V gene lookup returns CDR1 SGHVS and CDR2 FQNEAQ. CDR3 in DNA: TGCGCCAGCAGAAGGGACCTCAATTCCGAGCAGTACTTC. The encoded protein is CASRRDLNSEQYF.

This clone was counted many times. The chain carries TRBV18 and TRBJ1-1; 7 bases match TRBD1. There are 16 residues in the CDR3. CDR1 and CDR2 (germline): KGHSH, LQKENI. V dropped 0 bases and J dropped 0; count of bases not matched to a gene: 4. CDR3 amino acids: CASSPPRTGVNTEAFF. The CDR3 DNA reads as TGTGCCAGCTCACCACCTCGAACAGGGGTGAACACTGAAGCTTTCTTT. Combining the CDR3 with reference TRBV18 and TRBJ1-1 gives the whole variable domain NAGVMQNPRHLVRRRGQEARLRCSPMKGHSHVYWYRQLPEEGLKFMVYLQKENIIDESGMPKERFSAEFPKEGPSILRIQQVVRGDSAAYFCASSPPRTGVNTEAFFGQGTRLTVV.

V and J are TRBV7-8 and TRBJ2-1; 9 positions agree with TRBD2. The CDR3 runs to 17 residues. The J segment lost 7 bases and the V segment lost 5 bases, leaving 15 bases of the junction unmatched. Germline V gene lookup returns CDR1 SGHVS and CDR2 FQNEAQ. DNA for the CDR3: TGTGCCAGCAGCCCCACCCCGGGACTAGCATCGGGGAATGAGCAGTTCTTC. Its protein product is CASSPTPGLASGNEQFF.

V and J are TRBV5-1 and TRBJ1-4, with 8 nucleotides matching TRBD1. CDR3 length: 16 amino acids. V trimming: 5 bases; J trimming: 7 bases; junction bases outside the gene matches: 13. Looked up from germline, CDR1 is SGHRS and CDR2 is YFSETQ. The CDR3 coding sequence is TGCGCCAGCAGTCAGGACAGGGTCGGATTAGGTGAAAAACTGTTTTTT. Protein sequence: CASSQDRVGLGEKLFF.

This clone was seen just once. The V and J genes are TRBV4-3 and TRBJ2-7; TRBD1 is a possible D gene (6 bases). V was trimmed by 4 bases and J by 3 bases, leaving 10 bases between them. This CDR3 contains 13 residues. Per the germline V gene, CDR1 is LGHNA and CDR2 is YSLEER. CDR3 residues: CASSRGLGYEQYF. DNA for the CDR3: TGCGCCAGCAGCCGGGGGCTTGGCTACGAGCAGTACTTC.

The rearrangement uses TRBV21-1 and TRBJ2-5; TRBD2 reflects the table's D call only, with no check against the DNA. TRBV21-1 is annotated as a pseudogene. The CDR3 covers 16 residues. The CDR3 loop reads CASRIGIYTFSETQYF. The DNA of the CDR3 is TGTGCCAGCAGAATCGGGATATACACTTTCTCTGAGACCCAGTACTTC.

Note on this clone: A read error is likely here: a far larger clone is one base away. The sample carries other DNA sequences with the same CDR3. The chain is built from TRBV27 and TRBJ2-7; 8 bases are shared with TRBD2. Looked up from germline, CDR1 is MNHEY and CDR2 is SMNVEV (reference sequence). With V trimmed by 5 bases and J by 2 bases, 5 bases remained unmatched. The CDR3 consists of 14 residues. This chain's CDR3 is CASSRAGGTYEQYF. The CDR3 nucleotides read TGTGCCAGCAGTAGGGCGGGGGGCACCTACGAGCAGTACTTC.

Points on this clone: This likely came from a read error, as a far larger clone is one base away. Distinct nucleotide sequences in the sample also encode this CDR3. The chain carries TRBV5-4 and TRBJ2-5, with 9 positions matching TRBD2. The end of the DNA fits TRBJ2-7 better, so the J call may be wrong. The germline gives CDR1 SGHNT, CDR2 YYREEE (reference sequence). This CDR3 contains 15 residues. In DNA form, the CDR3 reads TGTGCCAGTAGCTCCCCGACTAGCGGCAGGGACGAGCAGTACTTC. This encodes CASSSPTSGRDEQYF.

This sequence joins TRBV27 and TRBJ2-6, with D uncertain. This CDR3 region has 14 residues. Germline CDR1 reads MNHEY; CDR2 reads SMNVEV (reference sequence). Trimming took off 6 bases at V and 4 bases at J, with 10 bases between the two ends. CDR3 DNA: TGTGCCAGCAGCCCAAATACCGGGGCCAACGTCCTGACTTTC. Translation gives CASSPNTGANVLTF.

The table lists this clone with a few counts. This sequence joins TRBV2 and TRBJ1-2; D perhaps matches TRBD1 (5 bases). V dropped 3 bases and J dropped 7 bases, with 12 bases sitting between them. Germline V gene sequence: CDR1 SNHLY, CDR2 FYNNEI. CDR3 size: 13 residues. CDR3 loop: CASSDSGYRGYTF. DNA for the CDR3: TGTGCCAGCAGTGACTCAGGGTATCGTGGCTACACCTTC.

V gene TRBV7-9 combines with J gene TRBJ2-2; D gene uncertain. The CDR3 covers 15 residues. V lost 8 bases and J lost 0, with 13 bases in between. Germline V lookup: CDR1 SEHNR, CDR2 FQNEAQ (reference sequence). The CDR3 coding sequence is TGTGCCAGCCTTAGAGCAGGATCGAACACCGGGGAGCTGTTTTTT. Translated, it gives CASLRAGSNTGELFF.